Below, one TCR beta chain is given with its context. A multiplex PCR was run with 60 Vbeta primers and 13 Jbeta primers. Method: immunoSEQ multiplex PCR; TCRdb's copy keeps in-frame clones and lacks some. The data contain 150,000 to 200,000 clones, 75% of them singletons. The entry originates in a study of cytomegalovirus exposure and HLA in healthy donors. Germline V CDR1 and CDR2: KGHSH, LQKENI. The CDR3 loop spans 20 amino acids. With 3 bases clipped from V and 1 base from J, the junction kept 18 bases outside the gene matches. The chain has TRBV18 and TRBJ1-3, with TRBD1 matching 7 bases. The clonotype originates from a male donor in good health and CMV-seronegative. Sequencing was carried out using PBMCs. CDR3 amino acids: CASSPLTGTAIMSSGNTIYF. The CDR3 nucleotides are TGTGCCAGCTCACCCCTCACCGGGACAGCTATTATGTCGTCTGGAAACACCATATATTTT.